Listed here are 3 T cell receptor beta chains from one sample, sequenced in a study of blood T cell repertoires in COVID-19. Profiling relied on immunoSEQ multiplex PCR, and the TCRdb table lists in-frame clones only, not all of them. This sample yields 200,000 to 300,000 clones, of which 80% to 90% are seen a single time; around 1.5% belongs to the top ten. Sequenced material: peripheral blood. The receptor source for this set is a woman between 40 and 50 years old who had recovered from COVID-19.

This chain links TRBV5-6 with TRBJ1-5, with a tentative D call TRBD1 (5 bases). Per germline, CDR1 SGHDT and CDR2 YYEEEE. This CDR3 spans 14 amino acids. Trimming pared 3 bases from V and 3 bases from J, leaving 10 bases between. In DNA form, the CDR3 reads TGTGCCAGCAGCTCCCGACAGCTCAATCAGCCCCAGCATTTT. Protein sequence: CASSSRQLNQPQHF.

The rearrangement joins TRBV10-3 to TRBJ1-4, with 8 bases fitting TRBD1. Germline values: CDR1 ENHRY, CDR2 SYGVKD. The CDR3 totals 11 residues. V lost 11 bases and J lost 10; bases outside the gene matches: 6. The CDR3, as DNA: TGTGCCTCAGGACAGGGCGGAAAACTGTTTTTT. Its protein product is CASGQGGKLFF.

For this clone: Mismatch with germline at one junction end may stem from a read error. The chain recombines TRBV2 with TRBJ1-6; no reliable D call. The CDR3 length is 15 residues. Germline values: CDR1 SNHLY, CDR2 FYNNEI. CDR3 DNA: TGTGCCAGCAGTACCGCGGAGTTCCATAATTCCCCCCTCCACTTT. Translated, it gives CASSTAEFHNSPLHF.